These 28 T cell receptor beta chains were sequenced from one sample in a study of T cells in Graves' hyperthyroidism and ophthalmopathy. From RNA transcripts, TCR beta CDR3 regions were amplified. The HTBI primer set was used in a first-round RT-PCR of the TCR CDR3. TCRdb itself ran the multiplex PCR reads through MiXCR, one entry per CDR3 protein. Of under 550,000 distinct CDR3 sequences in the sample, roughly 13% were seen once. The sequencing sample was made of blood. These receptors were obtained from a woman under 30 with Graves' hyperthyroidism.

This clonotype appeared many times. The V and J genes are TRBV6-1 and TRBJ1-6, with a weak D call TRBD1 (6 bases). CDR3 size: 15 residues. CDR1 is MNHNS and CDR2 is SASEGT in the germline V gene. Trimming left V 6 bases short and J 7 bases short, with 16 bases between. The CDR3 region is CASSYEGGRNSPLHF. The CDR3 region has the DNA TGTGCCAGCAGCTACGAGGGGGGAAGGAATTCACCCCTCCACTTT.

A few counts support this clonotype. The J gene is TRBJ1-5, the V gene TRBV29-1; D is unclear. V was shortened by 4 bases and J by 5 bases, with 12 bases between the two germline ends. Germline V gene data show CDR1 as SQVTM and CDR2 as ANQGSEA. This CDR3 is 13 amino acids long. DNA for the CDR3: TGCAGCGTTGCGGGAGTGGCGGATCAGCCCCAGCATTTT. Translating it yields CSVAGVADQPQHF. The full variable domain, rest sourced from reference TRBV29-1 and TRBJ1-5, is SAVISQKPSRDICQRGTSLTIQCQVDSQVTMMFWYRQQPGQSLTLIATANQGSEATYESGFVIDKFPISRPNLTFSTLTVSNMSPEDSSIYLCSVAGVADQPQHFGDGTRLSIL.

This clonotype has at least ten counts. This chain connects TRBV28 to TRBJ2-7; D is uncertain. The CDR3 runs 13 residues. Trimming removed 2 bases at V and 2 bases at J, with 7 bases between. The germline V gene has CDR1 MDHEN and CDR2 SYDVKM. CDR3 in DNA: TGTGCCAGCAGTTTACTGAACGCCTACGAGCAGTACTTC. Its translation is CASSLLNAYEQYF.

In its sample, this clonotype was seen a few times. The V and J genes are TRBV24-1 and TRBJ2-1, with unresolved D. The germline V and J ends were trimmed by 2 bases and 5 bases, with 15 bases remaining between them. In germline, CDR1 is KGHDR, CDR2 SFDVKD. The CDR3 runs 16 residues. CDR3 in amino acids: CATSDSWVGRDNEQFF. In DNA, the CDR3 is TGTGCCACCAGTGATTCGTGGGTAGGACGGGACAATGAGCAGTTCTTC.

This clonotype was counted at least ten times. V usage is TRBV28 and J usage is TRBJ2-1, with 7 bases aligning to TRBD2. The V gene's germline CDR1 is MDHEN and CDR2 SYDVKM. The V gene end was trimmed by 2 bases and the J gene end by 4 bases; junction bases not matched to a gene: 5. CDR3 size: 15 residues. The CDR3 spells CASSLDQRDYNEQFF. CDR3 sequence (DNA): TGTGCCAGCAGTTTAGACCAGCGGGATTACAATGAGCAGTTCTTC. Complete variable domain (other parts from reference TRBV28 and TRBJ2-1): DVKVTQSSRYLVKRTGEKVFLECVQDMDHENMFWYRQDPGLGLRLIYFSYDVKMKEKGDIPEGYSVSREKKERFSLILESASTNQTSMYLCASSLDQRDYNEQFFGPGTRLTVL.

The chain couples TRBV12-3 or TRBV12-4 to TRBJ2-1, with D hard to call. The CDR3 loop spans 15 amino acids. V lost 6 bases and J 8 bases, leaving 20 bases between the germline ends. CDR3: CASSPFVVSNDEQFF. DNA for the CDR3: TGTGCCAGCAGCCCCTTCGTGGTTTCTAACGATGAGCAGTTCTTC.

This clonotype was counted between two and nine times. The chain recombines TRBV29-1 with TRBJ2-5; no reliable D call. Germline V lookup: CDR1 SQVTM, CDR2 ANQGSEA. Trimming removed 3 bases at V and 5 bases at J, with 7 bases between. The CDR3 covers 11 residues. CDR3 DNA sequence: TGCAGCGTTGATTTGTCGGAGACCCAGTACTTC. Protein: CSVDLSETQYF.

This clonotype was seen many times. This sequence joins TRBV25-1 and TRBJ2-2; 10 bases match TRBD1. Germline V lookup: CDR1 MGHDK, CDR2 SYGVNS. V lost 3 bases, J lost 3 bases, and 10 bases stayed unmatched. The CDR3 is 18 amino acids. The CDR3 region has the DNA TGTGCCAGCAGTGATATTGGGACAGGGACAGGGGACACCGGGGAGCTGTTTTTT. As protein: CASSDIGTGTGDTGELFF.

CDR3 amino acids: CASSIRHTLSYEQYF. The CDR3 DNA is TGTGCCAGTAGTATCCGTCACACATTATCCTACGAGCAGTACTTC. The J gene is TRBJ2-7, the V gene TRBV19; D is undetermined. V was trimmed by 3 bases and J by 1 base, leaving 13 bases between them. The germline V gene encodes CDR1 LNHDA and CDR2 SQIVND (reference sequence). This CDR3 has 15 residues.

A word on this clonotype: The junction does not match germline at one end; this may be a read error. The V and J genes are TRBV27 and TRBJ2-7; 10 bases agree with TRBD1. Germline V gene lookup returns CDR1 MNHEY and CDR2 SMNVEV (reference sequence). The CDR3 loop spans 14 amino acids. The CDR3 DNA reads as TGTGCCGGCAGTTTAGGGGACAGGGGCTACGAGCAGTACTTC. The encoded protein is CAGSLGDRGYEQYF.

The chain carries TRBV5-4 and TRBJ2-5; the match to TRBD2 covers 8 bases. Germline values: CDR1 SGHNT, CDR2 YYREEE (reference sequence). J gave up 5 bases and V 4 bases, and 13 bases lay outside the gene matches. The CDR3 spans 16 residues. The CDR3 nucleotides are TGTGCCAGCAGCCCCGGGAAAGCGGGAGTGGGGGAGACCCAGTACTTC. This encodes CASSPGKAGVGETQYF.

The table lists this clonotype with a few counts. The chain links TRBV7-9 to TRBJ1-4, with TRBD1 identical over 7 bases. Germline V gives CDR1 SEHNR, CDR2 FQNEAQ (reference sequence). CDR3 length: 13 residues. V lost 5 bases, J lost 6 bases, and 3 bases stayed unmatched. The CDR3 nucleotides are TGTGCCAGCAGCCACGACAGGGATGAAAAACTGTTTTTT. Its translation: CASSHDRDEKLFF.

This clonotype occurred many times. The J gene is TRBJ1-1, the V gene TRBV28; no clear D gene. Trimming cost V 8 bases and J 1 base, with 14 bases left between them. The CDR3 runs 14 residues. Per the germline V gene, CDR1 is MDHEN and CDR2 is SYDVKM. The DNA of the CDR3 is TGTGCCAGCCGGGTTGTGGCGGAGAACACTGAAGCTTTCTTT. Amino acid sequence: CASRVVAENTEAFF.

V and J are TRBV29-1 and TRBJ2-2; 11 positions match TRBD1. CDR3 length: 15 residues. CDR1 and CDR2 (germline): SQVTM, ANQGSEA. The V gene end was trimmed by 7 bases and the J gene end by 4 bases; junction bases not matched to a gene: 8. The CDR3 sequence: CSEPGQGASTGELFF. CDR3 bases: TGCAGCGAGCCAGGACAGGGGGCGAGCACCGGGGAGCTGTTTTTT.

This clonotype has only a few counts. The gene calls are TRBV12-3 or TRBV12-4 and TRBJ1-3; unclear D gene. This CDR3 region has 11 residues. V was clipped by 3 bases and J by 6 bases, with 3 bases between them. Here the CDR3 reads CASSLENTIYF. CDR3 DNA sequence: TGTGCCAGCAGTTTGGAAAACACCATATATTTT.

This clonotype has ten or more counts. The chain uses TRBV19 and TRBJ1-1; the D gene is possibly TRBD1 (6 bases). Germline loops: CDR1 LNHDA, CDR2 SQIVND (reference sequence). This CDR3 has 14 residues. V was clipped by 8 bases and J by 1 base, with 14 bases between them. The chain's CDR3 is CASPPQGGNTEAFF. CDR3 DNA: TGTGCCAGTCCCCCACAGGGAGGGAACACTGAAGCTTTCTTT.

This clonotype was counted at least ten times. This CDR3 is CASSEEVQGGQPQHF. For the CDR3, the DNA is TGTGCCAGCAGTGAAGAGGTACAGGGTGGTCAGCCCCAGCATTTT. The J gene is TRBJ1-5, the V gene TRBV6-1; D perhaps matches TRBD1 (6 bases). The germline V and J ends were trimmed by 1 base and 6 bases, with 13 bases remaining between them. This CDR3 spans 15 amino acids. The germline V gene has CDR1 MNHNS and CDR2 SASEGT.

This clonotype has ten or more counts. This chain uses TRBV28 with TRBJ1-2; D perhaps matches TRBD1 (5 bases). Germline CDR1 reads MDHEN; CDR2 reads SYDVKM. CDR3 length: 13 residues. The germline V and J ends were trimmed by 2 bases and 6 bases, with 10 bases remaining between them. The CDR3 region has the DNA TGTGCCAGCAGTTTAGCAGGGCTGAATGGCTACACCTTC. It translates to CASSLAGLNGYTF.

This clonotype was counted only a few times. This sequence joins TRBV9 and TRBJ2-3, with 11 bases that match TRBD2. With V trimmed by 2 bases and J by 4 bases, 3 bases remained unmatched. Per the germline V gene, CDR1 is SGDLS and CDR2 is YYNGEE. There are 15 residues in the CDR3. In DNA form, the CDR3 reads TGTGCCAGCAGCGTTAGCGGGAGGGCGGCAGATACGCAGTATTTT. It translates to CASSVSGRAADTQYF.

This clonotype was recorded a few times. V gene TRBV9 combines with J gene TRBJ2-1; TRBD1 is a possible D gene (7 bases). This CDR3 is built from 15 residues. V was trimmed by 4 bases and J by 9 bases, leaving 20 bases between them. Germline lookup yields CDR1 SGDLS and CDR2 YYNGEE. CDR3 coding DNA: TGTGCCAGCAGCACCCCAGGGGGGCAGGAGGGTGAGCAGTTCTTC. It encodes CASSTPGGQEGEQFF.

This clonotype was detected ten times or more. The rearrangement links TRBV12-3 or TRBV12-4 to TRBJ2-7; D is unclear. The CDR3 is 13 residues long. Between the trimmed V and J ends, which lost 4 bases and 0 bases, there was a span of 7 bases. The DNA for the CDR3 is TGTGCCAGCAGTTCCTCGAGCTCCTACGAGCAGTACTTC. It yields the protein CASSSSSSYEQYF.

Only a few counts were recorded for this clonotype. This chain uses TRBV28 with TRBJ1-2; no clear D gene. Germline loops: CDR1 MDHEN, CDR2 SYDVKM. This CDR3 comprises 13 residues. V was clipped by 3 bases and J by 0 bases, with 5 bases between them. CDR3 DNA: TGTGCCAGCAGTTTTGGCCCTAACTATGGCTACACCTTC. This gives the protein CASSFGPNYGYTF.

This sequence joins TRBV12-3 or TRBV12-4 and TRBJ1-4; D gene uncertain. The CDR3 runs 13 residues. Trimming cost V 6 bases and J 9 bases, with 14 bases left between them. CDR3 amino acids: CASSRSGVKKLFF. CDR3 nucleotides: TGTGCCAGCAGCCGATCGGGAGTGAAAAAACTGTTTTTT.

CDR3 residues: CASSQVVPESTTNEKLFF. The DNA of the CDR3 is TGTGCCAGCAGCCAAGTGGTGCCGGAGTCTACAACTAATGAAAAACTGTTTTTT. The rearrangement joins TRBV14 to TRBJ1-4, with D hard to call. The CDR3 has 18 amino acids. CDR1 and CDR2 (germline): SGHDN, FVKESK. Trimming cost V 1 base and J 0 bases, with 15 bases left between them.

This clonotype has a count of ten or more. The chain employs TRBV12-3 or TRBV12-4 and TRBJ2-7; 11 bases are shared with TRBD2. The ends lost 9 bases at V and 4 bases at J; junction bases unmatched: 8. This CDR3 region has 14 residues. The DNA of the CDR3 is TGTGCCAGTACCCTAGCGGGAGGAGGTTACGAGCAGTACTTC. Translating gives CASTLAGGGYEQYF.

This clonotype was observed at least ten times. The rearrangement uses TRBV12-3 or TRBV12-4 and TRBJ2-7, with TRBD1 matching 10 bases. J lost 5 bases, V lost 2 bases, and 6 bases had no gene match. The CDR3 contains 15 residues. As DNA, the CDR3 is TGTGCCAGCAGTTTATACCGGGACAGGGGCCACGAGCAGTACTTC. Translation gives CASSLYRDRGHEQYF.

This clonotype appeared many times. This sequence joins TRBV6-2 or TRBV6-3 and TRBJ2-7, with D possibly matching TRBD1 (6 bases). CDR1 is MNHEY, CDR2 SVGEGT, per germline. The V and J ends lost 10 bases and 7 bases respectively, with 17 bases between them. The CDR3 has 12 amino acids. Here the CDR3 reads CATGTQTWEQYF. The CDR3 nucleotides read TGTGCCACCGGGACACAAACTTGGGAGCAGTACTTC.

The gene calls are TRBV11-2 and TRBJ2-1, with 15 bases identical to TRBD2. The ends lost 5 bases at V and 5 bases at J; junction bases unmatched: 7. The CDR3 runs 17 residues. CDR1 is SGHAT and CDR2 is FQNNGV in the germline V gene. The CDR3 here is CASSPRTSGRGDNEQFF. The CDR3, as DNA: TGTGCCAGCAGCCCTAGGACTAGCGGGAGGGGAGACAATGAGCAGTTCTTC. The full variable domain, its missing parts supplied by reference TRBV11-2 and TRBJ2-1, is EAGVAQSPRYKIIEKRQSVAFWCNPISGHATLYWYQQILGQGPKLLIQFQNNGVVDDSQLPKDRFSAERLKGVDSTLKIQPAKLEDSAVYLCASSPRTSGRGDNEQFFGPGTRLTVL.